These 29 T cell receptor beta chains originate from one sample sequenced in a study of Graves' ophthalmopathy and Graves' hyperthyroidism. RNA transcripts were the source from which TCR beta CDR3 regions were amplified. First-round RT-PCR used HTBI primers; second-round multiplex PCR followed. TCRdb itself ran the multiplex PCR reads through MiXCR, one entry per CDR3 protein. Of 500,000 to 600,000 distinct CDR3 sequences listed, just under 40% are singletons. The specimen was peripheral blood or thyroid tissue (not recorded which). The receptors stem from an adult man with Graves' hyperthyroidism.

V usage is TRBV7-9 and J usage is TRBJ2-5, with TRBD2 identical over 9 bases. Per germline, CDR1 SEHNR and CDR2 FQNEAQ (reference sequence). The ends lost 5 bases at V and 5 bases at J; junction bases unmatched: 6. CDR3 length: 14 amino acids. For the CDR3, the DNA is TGTGCCAGCAGCCGGGGACTAGCATCTGAGACCCAGTACTTC. It specifies CASSRGLASETQYF.

This chain uses TRBV12-3 or TRBV12-4 with TRBJ2-5; TRBD1 aligns across 8 bases. V lost 3 bases, J lost 9 bases, and 9 bases stayed unmatched. This CDR3 contains 14 residues. The CDR3 sequence: CASSLTGAGQPQYF. In DNA form, the CDR3 reads TGTGCCAGCAGTTTGACAGGGGCGGGTCAGCCCCAGTACTTC.

This clonotype was detected a few times. This chain connects TRBV19 to TRBJ1-1, with D uncertain. The V and J ends lost 3 bases and 1 base respectively, with 9 bases between them. CDR3 length: 14 residues. From germline, CDR1 is LNHDA and CDR2 SQIVND (reference sequence). The CDR3 DNA sequence: TGTGCCAGTAGTATTACCATGGGGAACACTGAAGCTTTCTTT. Protein product: CASSITMGNTEAFF.

This clonotype occurred many times. An end of the junction does not agree with germline; a read error may underlie this. J is TRBJ2-7 and V is TRBV7-7; 7 nucleotides line up with TRBD2. CDR1 is SSHAT and CDR2 is FNYEAQ in the germline V gene (reference sequence). This CDR3 region has 15 residues. The CDR3 region is CASSLASGETYEQYF. CDR3 nucleotide sequence: TGTGCTAGCAGCTTAGCTAGCGGAGAAACCTACGAGCAGTACTTC. Together with reference TRBV7-7 and TRBJ2-7, the CDR3 gives the full variable domain: GAGVSQSPRYKVTKRGQDVTLRCDPISSHATLYWYQQALGQGPEFLTYFNYEAQPDKSGLPSDRFSAERPEGSISTLTIQRTEQRDSAMYRCASSLASGETYEQYFGPGTRLTVT.

This clonotype has more than one count but fewer than ten. Compared with germline, one end of the junction differs, possibly owing to a read error. J is TRBJ2-6 and V is TRBV12-3 or TRBV12-4; the D is unclear. The CDR3 consists of 14 residues. The CDR3 sequence is CARRSISGANVLTF. The DNA of the CDR3 is TGTGCCCGCAGATCGATCTCTGGGGCCAACGTCCTGACTTTC.

V is TRBV2 and J is TRBJ2-5, with no clear D. The DNA end lines up better with TRBJ2-7; the J call may be wrong. Germline assignment: CDR1 SNHLY and CDR2 FYNNEI. This CDR3 has 15 amino acids. The CDR3 region is CASSFVGRLSYEQYF. The CDR3 DNA reads TGTGCCAGCAGTTTTGTTGGCCGCTTGTCCTACGAGCAGTACTTC.

This clonotype was found many times. V is TRBV3-1 and J is TRBJ1-6; TRBD1 matches 7 bases. The trim removed 4 bases at V and 8 bases at J, leaving 5 bases unmatched. This CDR3 is 14 amino acids long. In germline, CDR1 is LGHDT, CDR2 YNNKEL (reference sequence). The CDR3 is CASSPRDSYSPLHF. The CDR3 DNA is TGTGCCAGCAGCCCCCGGGACAGCTATTCACCCCTCCACTTT.

This clonotype was seen repeatedly, ten times or more. The gene calls are TRBV2 and TRBJ1-4, with D unresolved. Looked up from germline, CDR1 is SNHLY and CDR2 is FYNNEI. The V gene lost 10 bases and the J gene lost 3 bases, with 15 bases spanning the gap. The CDR3 consists of 14 residues. CDR3 protein: CATQGGVSNEKLFF. Written as DNA, the CDR3 is TGTGCCACCCAAGGAGGTGTCTCTAATGAAAAACTGTTTTTT.

The chain couples TRBV7-2 to TRBJ2-3, with TRBD1 matching over 9 bases. The germline V gene has CDR1 SGHTA and CDR2 FQGNSA. There are 16 residues in the CDR3. Trimming removed 6 bases from V and 4 bases from J; junction bases left unmatched: 11. DNA for the CDR3: TGTGCCAGCAGTGACAAACAGGGGGCGTCGTCAGATACGCAGTATTTT. Translation gives CASSDKQGASSDTQYF.

On this clonotype itself: An end of the junction differs from the germline gene, which may be a read error. The gene calls are TRBV7-9 and TRBJ1-3; D not resolved. CDR3 length: 15 residues. Looked up from germline, CDR1 is SEHNR and CDR2 is FQNEAQ (reference sequence). In nucleotides, the CDR3 is TGTGCCAGCAGCTCACACAGCAGCTCTGGAGACACCATATATTTT. Protein product: CASSSHSSSGDTIYF. Filled out from reference TRBV7-9 and TRBJ1-3, the complete variable domain reads DTGVSQNPRHKITKRGQNVTFRCDPISEHNRLYWYRQTLGQGPEFLTYFQNEAQLEKSRLLSDRFSAERPKGSFSTLEIQRTEQGDSAMYLCASSSHSSSGDTIYFGEGSWLTVV.

Points on this clonotype: One base away lies a much larger clone, so this may be a sequencing read error. The CDR3, as DNA: TGTGCCAGCAGGGAAGTCGCGCAGCCCCAGCATTTT. Encoded protein: CASREVAQPQHF. This chain joins TRBV6-5 and TRBJ1-5; D remains unclear. Germline lookup yields CDR1 MNHEY and CDR2 SVGAGI. The CDR3 consists of 12 residues. Deletions cut 6 bases from V and 7 bases from J, with 10 bases between.

There are many counts of this clonotype. The V and J genes are TRBV7-3 and TRBJ2-7, with D possibly TRBD1 on 8 matching bases. Germline lookup yields CDR1 SGHTA and CDR2 FQGTGA. The V gene lost 3 bases and the J gene lost 3 bases, with 15 bases spanning the gap. There are 15 residues in the CDR3. The CDR3: CASSFKTGDYYEQYF. CDR3 DNA: TGTGCCAGCAGCTTTAAGACAGGGGACTACTACGAGCAGTACTTC.

In this sample, this clonotype turned up many times. The chain joins TRBV5-1 to TRBJ1-6; weak D call: TRBD1 (5 bases). V lost 4 bases, J lost 0 bases, and 11 bases lay in between. This CDR3 contains 16 residues. From germline, CDR1 is SGHRS and CDR2 YFSETQ. The CDR3 sequence is CASSTGGSSYNSPLHF. The CDR3, as DNA: TGCGCCAGCAGCACAGGCGGAAGCTCCTATAATTCACCCCTCCACTTT.

This chain uses TRBV7-2 with TRBJ2-5, with unresolved D. V lost 1 base to trimming and J lost 4 bases, with 7 bases between them. Germline V gene sequence: CDR1 SGHTA, CDR2 FQGNSA. The CDR3 contains 13 residues. CDR3 residues: CASSLETRETQYF. The CDR3 region has the DNA TGTGCCAGCAGCTTAGAAACACGAGAGACCCAGTACTTC.

The sample holds many counts of this clonotype. This chain uses TRBV6-5 with TRBJ2-5; D not resolved. Trimming removed 7 bases from V and 5 bases from J, with 14 bases in between. From germline, CDR1 is MNHEY and CDR2 SVGAGI. CDR3 length: 13 amino acids. The CDR3 here is CASTPTTSETQYF. CDR3 DNA sequence: TGTGCCAGCACTCCGACAACGTCGGAGACCCAGTACTTC.

This clonotype was observed at least ten times. The chain uses TRBV2 and TRBJ2-7, with 11 bases matching TRBD1. Looked up from germline, CDR1 is SNHLY and CDR2 is FYNNEI. This CDR3 has 15 amino acids. Unmatched junction bases numbered 11, after V lost 7 bases and J lost 6 bases. In nucleotides, the CDR3 is TGTGCCAGCAACCAGGAGGGGACAGGGGGTATCGAGCAGTACTTC. This sequence encodes CASNQEGTGGIEQYF.

This clonotype showed up many times. V and J are TRBV12-3 or TRBV12-4 and TRBJ1-2; TRBD1 matches 8 bases. With V trimmed by 3 bases and J by 8 bases, 11 bases remained unmatched. This CDR3 is built from 15 residues. The CDR3 here is CASSLTGAERGGYTF. CDR3 in DNA: TGTGCCAGCAGTTTGACAGGGGCCGAAAGGGGAGGCTACACCTTC.

This clonotype has at least ten counts. The J gene is TRBJ2-7, the V gene TRBV12-3 or TRBV12-4; no firm D call. This CDR3 region has 12 residues. Trimming cost V 6 bases and J 6 bases, with 12 bases left between them. The CDR3 loop is CASSIEMAEQYF. The CDR3 DNA follows: TGTGCCAGCAGCATCGAGATGGCCGAGCAGTACTTC.

The chain's CDR3 is CASSGPVYEQFF. The CDR3 coding sequence is TGTGCCAGCTCCGGGCCTGTCTATGAGCAGTTCTTC. The chain carries TRBV2 and TRBJ2-1; D uncertain. V was shortened by 8 bases and J by 8 bases, with 13 bases between the two germline ends. This CDR3 spans 12 amino acids. Germline CDR1 SNHLY, CDR2 FYNNEI.

There are many counts of this clonotype. This chain connects TRBV12-3 or TRBV12-4 to TRBJ2-5; D unclear. V was shortened by 7 bases and J by 2 bases, with 8 bases between the two germline ends. The CDR3 consists of 12 residues. The CDR3 region has the DNA TGTGCCAGCACGGACGGTCAAGAGACCCAGTACTTC. Protein product: CASTDGQETQYF.

With regard to this clonotype: The junction differs from germline at one of its ends, possibly a read error. The J gene is TRBJ2-7, the V gene TRBV10-2, with unresolved D. Per the germline V gene, CDR1 is WSHSY and CDR2 is SAAADI. The CDR3 is 11 amino acids. The CDR3 reads CASSETYGQYF. The CDR3 coding sequence is TGTGCCAGCAGTGAAACTTACGGGCAGTACTTC.

This clonotype was observed at least ten times. The chain uses TRBV5-4 and TRBJ2-7; the match to TRBD1 covers 8 bases. The CDR3 totals 17 residues. Germline V lookup: CDR1 SGHNT, CDR2 YYREEE (reference sequence). Trimming at V came to 0 bases and at J to 3 bases, leaving 11 bases not matched to a gene. In DNA form, the CDR3 reads TGTGCCAGCAGCTTGGCTCCCGGGACAGGCTCAGGCTACGAGCAGTACTTC. It specifies CASSLAPGTGSGYEQYF.

The rearrangement links TRBV7-9 to TRBJ2-5; 8 bases match TRBD2. The trim removed 5 bases at V and 5 bases at J, leaving 16 bases unmatched. Germline CDR1 is SEHNR and CDR2 is FQNEAQ (reference sequence). The CDR3 is 17 amino acids. In DNA form, the CDR3 reads TGTGCCAGCAGCCTAAGCACCGGGACTAGTGGTACGGAGACCCAGTACTTC. This gives the protein CASSLSTGTSGTETQYF.

On this clonotype: A read error may explain this, as a much larger clone is one base away. The chain combines TRBV2 with TRBJ1-2; weak D call: TRBD1 (5 bases). This CDR3 has 10 amino acids. CDR1 is SNHLY, CDR2 FYNNEI, per germline. Deletions cut 8 bases from V and 7 bases from J, with 8 bases between. The CDR3 sequence: CASQGLGYTF. The CDR3 nucleotides are TGTGCCAGCCAGGGTCTTGGCTACACCTTC.

This clonotype was seen ten or more times. The chain is built from TRBV7-2 and TRBJ1-1; 8 nucleotides align to TRBD1. J gave up 3 bases and V 0 bases, and 6 bases lay outside the gene matches. The CDR3 spans 16 residues. Germline V lookup: CDR1 SGHTA, CDR2 FQGNSA. The DNA for the CDR3 is TGTGCCAGCAGCTTAGCGACAGGGGTGAGGGACACTGAAGCTTTCTTT. Protein: CASSLATGVRDTEAFF.

The rearrangement links TRBV27 to TRBJ2-5; D is perhaps TRBD1 (6 bases). In germline, CDR1 is MNHEY, CDR2 SMNVEV (reference sequence). Trimming left V 5 bases short and J 0 bases short, with 13 bases between. This CDR3 region has 15 residues. In DNA form, the CDR3 reads TGTGCCAGCAGTCCCATCTACAGGGACCAAGAGACCCAGTACTTC. Translating it yields CASSPIYRDQETQYF.

Only a few counts were recorded for this clonotype. The chain employs TRBV30 and TRBJ2-5; no clear D gene. The length of the CDR3 is 12 residues. Germline values: CDR1 GTSNPN, CDR2 SVGIG (reference sequence). Trimming took off 0 bases at V and 9 bases at J, with 11 bases between the two ends. The CDR3 bases are TGTGCCTGGAGTGTACCAGTTGGGGCCCAGTACTTC. Translation: CAWSVPVGAQYF.

The chain employs TRBV19 and TRBJ1-1; TRBD1 agrees at 7 bases. Germline V gene sequence: CDR1 LNHDA, CDR2 SQIVND (reference sequence). V dropped 1 base and J dropped 0; count of bases not matched to a gene: 5. CDR3 length: 16 amino acids. CDR3 amino acids: CASSIGGGLMNTEAFF. In nucleotides, the CDR3 is TGTGCCAGTAGTATAGGAGGGGGCCTGATGAACACTGAAGCTTTCTTT. The variable domain in full, completed from reference TRBV19 and TRBJ1-1, reads DGGITQSPKYLFRKEGQNVTLSCEQNLNHDAMYWYRQDPGQGLRLIYYSQIVNDFQKGDIAEGYSVSREKKESFPLTVTSAQKNPTAFYLCASSIGGGLMNTEAFFGQGTRLTVV.

This clonotype was observed a few times. The CDR3 protein is CASRRRGDLGNYGYTF. The DNA for the CDR3 is TGTGCCAGCAGGCGTCGGGGGGACCTGGGTAACTATGGCTACACCTTC. The chain links TRBV2 to TRBJ1-2; perhaps TRBD1 as D (5 bases). V lost 6 bases to trimming and J lost 1 base, with 18 bases between them. The CDR3 runs 16 residues. Germline CDR1 SNHLY, CDR2 FYNNEI.